This T cell receptor beta chain is from a study of T cells after yellow fever vaccination. Researchers made TCR cDNA using 5'RACE template switching, and this step added a universal primer site and UMIs. Via MiXCR, TCRdb re-called the 5' RACE reads, giving one row per CDR3 protein. The data contain around 310,000 distinct CDR3 sequences, approximately 3.9% of them singletons. The study, taken as a whole, reports: Shared CD4/CD8 clonotypes were a small share, likely from convergent recombination. Contaminants from the bulk population, in the form of abundant clonotypes, could be found in FACS-sorted repertoires. Compared with primary, the secondary response was weaker and peaked at day 5, not 15.

This CDR3 is 15 amino acids long. The germline V gene has CDR1 KGHSH and CDR2 LQKENI. V dropped 3 bases and J dropped 3; count of bases not matched to a gene: 7. This clonotype appeared a few times. Its specificity is unknown. Sequencing was performed on PBMCs, taken 5 days after the yellow fever booster vaccination. This TCR was recovered from a man between 18 and 29 years old who received the YFV17D yellow fever vaccine. This chain connects TRBV18 to TRBJ2-7, with 8 bases lining up with TRBD1. CDR3: CASSPTMDRDYEQYV. Here the CDR3 DNA reads TGTGCCAGCTCACCGACGATGGACAGGGACTACGAGCAGTACGTC.